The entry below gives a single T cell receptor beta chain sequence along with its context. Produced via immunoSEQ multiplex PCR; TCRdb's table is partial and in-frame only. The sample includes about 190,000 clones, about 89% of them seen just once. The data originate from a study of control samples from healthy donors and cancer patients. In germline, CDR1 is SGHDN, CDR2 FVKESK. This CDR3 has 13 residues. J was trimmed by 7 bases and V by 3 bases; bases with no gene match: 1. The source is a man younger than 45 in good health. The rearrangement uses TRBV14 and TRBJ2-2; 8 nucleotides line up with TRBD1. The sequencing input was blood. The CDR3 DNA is TGTGCCAGCAGCCATACAGGGGGCGGGGAGCTGTTTTTT. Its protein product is CASSHTGGGELFF.